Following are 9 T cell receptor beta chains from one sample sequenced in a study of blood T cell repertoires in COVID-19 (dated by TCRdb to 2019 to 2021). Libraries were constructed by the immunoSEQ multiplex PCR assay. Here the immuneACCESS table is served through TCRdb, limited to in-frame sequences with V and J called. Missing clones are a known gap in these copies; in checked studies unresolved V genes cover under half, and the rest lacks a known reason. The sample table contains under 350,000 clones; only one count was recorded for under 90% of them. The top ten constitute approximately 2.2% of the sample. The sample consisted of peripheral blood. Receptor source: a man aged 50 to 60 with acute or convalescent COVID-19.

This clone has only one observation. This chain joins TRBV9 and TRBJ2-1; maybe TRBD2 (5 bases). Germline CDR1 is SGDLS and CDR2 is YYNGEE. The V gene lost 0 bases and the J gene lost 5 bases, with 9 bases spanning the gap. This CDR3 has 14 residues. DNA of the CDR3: TGTGCCAGCAGCGTAGGTCTAGCTAACAATGAGCAGTTCTTC. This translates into CASSVGLANNEQFF. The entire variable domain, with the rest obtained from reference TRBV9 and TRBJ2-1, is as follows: DSGVTQTPKHLITATGQRVTLRCSPRSGDLSVYWYQQSLDQGLQFLIQYYNGEERAKGNILERFSAQQFPDLHSELNLSSLELGDSALYFCASSVGLANNEQFFGPGTRLTVL.

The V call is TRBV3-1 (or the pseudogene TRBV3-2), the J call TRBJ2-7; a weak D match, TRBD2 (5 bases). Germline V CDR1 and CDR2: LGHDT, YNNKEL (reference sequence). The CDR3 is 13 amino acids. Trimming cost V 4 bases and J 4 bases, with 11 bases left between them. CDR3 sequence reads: CASSPLARYEQYF. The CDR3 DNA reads TGTGCCAGCAGCCCCCTAGCCAGATACGAGCAGTACTTC.

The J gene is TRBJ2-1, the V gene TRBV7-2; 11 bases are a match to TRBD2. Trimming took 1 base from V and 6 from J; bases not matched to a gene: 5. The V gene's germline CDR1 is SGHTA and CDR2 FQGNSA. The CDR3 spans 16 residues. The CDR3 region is CASSLVGSGGANEQFF. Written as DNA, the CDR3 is TGTGCCAGCAGCTTAGTAGGTAGCGGGGGGGCCAATGAGCAGTTCTTC. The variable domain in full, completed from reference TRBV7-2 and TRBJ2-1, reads GAGVSQSPSNKVTEKGKDVELRCDPISGHTALYWYRQSLGQGLEFLIYFQGNSAPDKSGLPSDRFSAERTGGSVSTLTIQRTQQEDSAVYLCASSLVGSGGANEQFFGPGTRLTVL.

In nucleotides, the CDR3 is TGTGCCAGCAGTCCGAATCAGGGGCGGGGGGCCAAAAACATTCAGTACTTC. Translated, it gives CASSPNQGRGAKNIQYF. The V call is TRBV27, the J call TRBJ2-4; possibly TRBD2 for D (7 bases). The CDR3 contains 17 residues. The germline gives CDR1 MNHEY, CDR2 SMNVEV (reference sequence). Trimming removed 5 bases at V and 1 base at J, with 18 bases between.

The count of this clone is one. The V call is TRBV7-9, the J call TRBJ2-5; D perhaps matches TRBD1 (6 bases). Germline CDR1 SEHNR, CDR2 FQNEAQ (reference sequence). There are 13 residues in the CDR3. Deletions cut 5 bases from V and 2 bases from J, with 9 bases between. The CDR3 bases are TGTGCCAGCAGCGACAGGAGTCAAGAGACCCAGTACTTC. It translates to CASSDRSQETQYF.

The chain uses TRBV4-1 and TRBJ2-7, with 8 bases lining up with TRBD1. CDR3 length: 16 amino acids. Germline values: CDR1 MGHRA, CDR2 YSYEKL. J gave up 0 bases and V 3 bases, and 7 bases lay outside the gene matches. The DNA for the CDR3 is TGCGCCAGCAGCCAGCCAGGGGGCCAGAGCTCCTACGAGCAGTACTTC. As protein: CASSQPGGQSSYEQYF.

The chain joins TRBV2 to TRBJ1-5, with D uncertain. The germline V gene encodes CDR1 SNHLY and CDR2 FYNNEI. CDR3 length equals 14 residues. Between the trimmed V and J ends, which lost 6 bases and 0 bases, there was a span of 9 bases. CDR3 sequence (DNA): TGTGCCAGCAGGGAGAGGATTAGCAATCAGCCCCAGCATTTT. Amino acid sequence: CASRERISNQPQHF.

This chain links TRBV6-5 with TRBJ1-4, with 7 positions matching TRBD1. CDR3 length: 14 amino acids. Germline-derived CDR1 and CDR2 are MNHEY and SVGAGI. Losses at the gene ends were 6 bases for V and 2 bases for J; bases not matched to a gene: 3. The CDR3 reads CASRTGFTNEKLFF. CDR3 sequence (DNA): TGTGCCAGCAGGACAGGGTTCACTAATGAAAAACTGTTTTTT.

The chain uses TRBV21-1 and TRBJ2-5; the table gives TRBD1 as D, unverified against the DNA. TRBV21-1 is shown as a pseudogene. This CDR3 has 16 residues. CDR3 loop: CASSKALDREAVTQYF. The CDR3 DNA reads TGTGCCAGCAGCAAAGCCCTCGACAGGGAGGCAGTGACCCAGTACTTC.